Listed below are T cell receptor beta chains from one sample, sequenced in a study of blood T cell repertoires in COVID-19. Data came from immunoSEQ multiplex PCR; TCRdb stores just in-frame clones and leaves some out. Here the sample spans some 250,000 clones, about 76% being singletons. The source material was peripheral blood. Receptor source: a woman between 55 and 75 years old with active or convalescent COVID-19. The CDR3 runs from the conserved cysteine through the conserved F or W. D genes are given only for firm matches. Size is omitted from some rows. Given values are once, few, many or a class for expanded clones.

J gene: TRBJ1-3
V gene: TRBV5-1
D gene: TRBD1
clone size: NA
CDR3 length: 18
CDR3 protein: CASSVTGGEMTLGNTIYF
CDR3 DNA: TGCGCCAGCAGCGTGACAGGGGGCGAAATGACCCTTGGAAACACCATATATTTT

J gene: TRBJ2-3
V gene: TRBV5-6
D gene: NA
clone size: NA
CDR3 length: 15
CDR3 protein: CASSFPTAGPDTQYF
CDR3 DNA: TGTGCCAGCAGCTTCCCTACGGCGGGGCCAGATACGCAGTATTTT

J gene: TRBJ1-3
V gene: TRBV19
D gene: NA
clone size: NA
CDR3 length: 17
CDR3 protein: CASSIEGQGYSGNTIYF
CDR3 DNA: TGTGCCAGTAGTATAGAGGGGCAGGGATACTCTGGAAACACCATATATTTT

J gene: TRBJ1-1
V gene: TRBV5-1
D gene: NA
clone size: NA
CDR3 length: 15
CDR3 protein: CASSLIGGTTTEAFF
CDR3 DNA: TGCGCCAGCAGCTTGATAGGAGGGACGACTACTGAAGCTTTCTTT

J gene: TRBJ2-5
V gene: TRBV6-1
D gene: NA
clone size: NA
CDR3 length: 12
CDR3 protein: CASSELRETQYF
CDR3 DNA: TGTGCCAGCAGTGAATTACGGGAGACCCAGTACTTC

J gene: TRBJ2-7
V gene: TRBV6-1
D gene: TRBD2
clone size: NA
CDR3 length: 16
CDR3 protein: CASSEGTGRVYYEQYF
CDR3 DNA: TGTGCCAGCAGTGAAGGAACGGGGAGGGTATACTACGAGCAGTACTTC

J gene: TRBJ2-7
V gene: TRBV3-1/TRBV3-2
D gene: TRBD1
clone size: NA
CDR3 length: 15
CDR3 protein: CASSTASTGGYEQYF
CDR3 DNA: TGTGCCAGCAGCACAGCATCGACAGGGGGCTACGAGCAGTACTTC

J gene: TRBJ2-1
V gene: TRBV5-6
D gene: TRBD2
clone size: once
CDR3 length: 16
CDR3 protein: CASSSFGLASYNEQFF
CDR3 DNA: TGTGCCAGCAGCTCCTTTGGACTAGCGAGTTACAATGAGCAGTTCTTC

J gene: TRBJ1-2
V gene: TRBV5-8
D gene: NA
clone size: once
CDR3 length: 15
CDR3 protein: CASSLRQGQSYGYTF
CDR3 DNA: TGTGCCAGCAGCTTGAGGCAGGGTCAGAGTTATGGCTACACCTTC

J gene: TRBJ1-1
V gene: TRBV10-2
D gene: NA
clone size: once
CDR3 length: 13
CDR3 protein: CASSEARGTEAFF
CDR3 DNA: TGCGCCAGCAGTGAGGCCAGGGGCACTGAAGCTTTCTTT